The 23 T cell receptor beta chains given below trace back to one sample, sequenced in a study of cytomegalovirus exposure and HLA in healthy donors. PCR primers comprised 60 Vbeta and 13 Jbeta primers. Here immunoSEQ multiplex PCR was the method, and the copy in TCRdb shows in-frame clones only, minus some. The profile shows 130,000 to 150,000 clones, 80% of them singletons. Sequencing was carried out using PBMCs. These receptors were collected from a woman between 25 and 40 years old in good health and CMV-seronegative.

V and J are TRBV7-9 and TRBJ2-1; 7 bases match TRBD1. The ends lost 6 bases at V and 9 bases at J; junction bases unmatched: 5. CDR3 length: 12 amino acids. Germline values: CDR1 SEHNR, CDR2 FQNEAQ (reference sequence). In DNA, the CDR3 is TGTGCCAGCAGAGAGACAGGGAGTGAGCAGTTCTTC. Residues: CASRETGSEQFF.

A few counts support this clone. CDR3 region: CASSLALAGAYEQYF. In nucleotides, the CDR3 is TGTGCCAGCAGCTTAGCACTAGCGGGAGCCTACGAGCAGTACTTC. This sequence joins TRBV7-9 and TRBJ2-7, with 11 bases fitting TRBD2. The CDR3 length is 15 residues. J gave up 2 bases and V 0 bases, and 0 bases lay outside the gene matches. Germline V gives CDR1 SEHNR, CDR2 FQNEAQ (reference sequence).

The V and J genes are TRBV5-1 and TRBJ2-1, with TRBD1 as a possible D gene (6 bases). Germline V gene data show CDR1 as SGHRS and CDR2 as YFSETQ. This CDR3 has 16 amino acids. The germline V and J ends were trimmed by 1 base and 0 bases, with 11 bases remaining between them. CDR3 amino acids: CASSLSGTTSYNEQFF. CDR3 nucleotides: TGCGCCAGCAGCTTGTCCGGGACAACCTCCTACAATGAGCAGTTCTTC.

The chain recombines TRBV11-2 with TRBJ2-1, with D possibly matching TRBD2 (5 bases). Per the germline V gene, CDR1 is SGHAT and CDR2 is FQNNGV. The ends were cut back, 5 bases at V and 9 bases at J, with 26 bases in the middle. The CDR3 sequence is 17 residues long. The chain's CDR3 is CASSPTGGRIQGPEQFF. DNA for the CDR3: TGTGCCAGCAGCCCGACCGGAGGCAGAATCCAAGGGCCTGAGCAGTTCTTC.

J is TRBJ1-2 and V is TRBV21-1. TRBV21-1 is given as a pseudogene. The CDR3 extends over 17 amino acids. CDR3 sequence reads: CASSKAPSGTPQRGYTF. CDR3 sequence (DNA): TGTGCCAGCAGCAAAGCTCCGTCCGGGACTCCTCAGCGGGGCTACACCTTC.

This chain connects TRBV7-9 to TRBJ2-1, with TRBD2 matching 9 bases. This CDR3 region has 16 residues. Germline V gene lookup returns CDR1 SEHNR and CDR2 FQNEAQ (reference sequence). The V and J ends lost 1 base and 4 bases, in that order; junction bases with no gene match: 5. The CDR3 DNA reads as TGTGCCAGCAGCTTAGAGGGCGGACTAGCGTACAATGAGCAGTTCTTC. Protein sequence: CASSLEGGLAYNEQFF.

This sequence joins TRBV27 and TRBJ2-5; 13 nucleotides match TRBD2. Germline CDR1 is MNHEY and CDR2 is SMNVEV (reference sequence). The CDR3 sequence is 18 residues long. Trimming at V came to 6 bases and at J to 1 base, leaving 11 bases not matched to a gene. In nucleotides, the CDR3 is TGTGCCAGCAGCAGACGGACTAGCGGGAGAACCACCCAAGAGACCCAGTACTTC. Its protein is CASSRRTSGRTTQETQYF.

The chain is built from TRBV7-9 and TRBJ2-1; a weak D match, TRBD2 (6 bases). The CDR3 consists of 18 residues. Germline CDR1 is SEHNR and CDR2 is FQNEAQ (reference sequence). V lost 5 bases and J 8 bases, leaving 28 bases between the germline ends. The CDR3 loop is CASSPAFGPPTREYEQFF. CDR3 nucleotide sequence: TGTGCCAGCAGCCCTGCCTTTGGCCCGCCGACTAGGGAATATGAGCAGTTCTTC.

This sequence joins TRBV2 and TRBJ2-4; perhaps TRBD1 as D (6 bases). This CDR3 has 13 residues. Trimming took 4 bases from V and 8 from J, leaving 12 bases between them. Germline lookup yields CDR1 SNHLY and CDR2 FYNNEI. The CDR3 here is CASSVIKGDIQYF. The DNA for the CDR3 is TGTGCCAGCAGTGTCATCAAGGGGGACATTCAGTACTTC. The entire variable domain, with the rest obtained from reference TRBV2 and TRBJ2-4, is as follows: EPEVTQTPSHQVTQMGQEVILRCVPISNHLYFYWYRQILGQKVEFLVSFYNNEISEKSEIFDDQFSVERPDGSNFTLKIRSTKLEDSAMYFCASSVIKGDIQYFGAGTRLSVL.

This sequence joins TRBV19 and TRBJ2-4, with 14 bases lining up with TRBD2. The junction had 20 bases not matched to a gene; V was cut back by 4 bases and J by 3 bases. The CDR3 has 22 residues. Germline CDR1 LNHDA, CDR2 SQIVND (reference sequence). The CDR3: CASSTFPVVTGTSGRGKNIQYF. The DNA for the CDR3 is TGTGCCAGTAGTACCTTCCCGGTTGTAACCGGGACTAGCGGGAGAGGCAAAAACATTCAGTACTTC. The complete variable domain, with remaining parts taken from reference TRBV19 and TRBJ2-4, reads DGGITQSPKYLFRKEGQNVTLSCEQNLNHDAMYWYRQDPGQGLRLIYYSQIVNDFQKGDIAEGYSVSREKKESFPLTVTSAQKNPTAFYLCASSTFPVVTGTSGRGKNIQYFGAGTRLSVL.

About this clone: An end of the junction differs from the germline gene, which may be a read error. The chain is built from TRBV20-1 and TRBJ2-3, with 10 bases aligning to TRBD2. Germline-derived CDR1 and CDR2 are DFQATT and SNEGSKA (reference sequence). This CDR3 is 11 amino acids long. CDR3 coding DNA: TGCAGTGCTAGAGATCTAGCGGGGGCGTCTTTT. Protein sequence: CSARDLAGASF.

This chain links TRBV6-1 with TRBJ1-1, with D possibly TRBD1 on 6 matching bases. There are 12 residues in the CDR3. The ends were cut back, 6 bases at V and 7 bases at J, with 12 bases in the middle. Per the germline V gene, CDR1 is MNHNS and CDR2 is SASEGT. This CDR3 is CASSHRVGEAFF. Here the CDR3 DNA reads TGTGCCAGCAGCCACAGGGTTGGTGAAGCTTTCTTT.

This chain connects TRBV5-1 to TRBJ2-3; 8 nucleotides align to TRBD1. CDR1 and CDR2 from the germline V gene are SGHRS and YFSETQ. V shed 3 bases and J 5 bases; nucleotides not matched to a gene: 5. The CDR3 length is 14 residues. The CDR3 here is CASSSDRVIDTQYF. CDR3 coding DNA: TGCGCCAGCAGCTCGGACAGGGTGATAGATACGCAGTATTTT.

The chain has TRBV7-9 and TRBJ2-1, with 12 positions matching TRBD2. The CDR3 has 15 residues. The junction had 9 bases not matched to a gene; V was cut back by 6 bases and J by 9 bases. The V gene's germline CDR1 is SEHNR and CDR2 FQNEAQ (reference sequence). The CDR3 nucleotides are TGTGCCAGCAGGCTGACTAGCGGGGGCCCTACTGAGCAGTTCTTC. Amino acid sequence: CASRLTSGGPTEQFF.

The chain is built from TRBV15 and TRBJ1-1, with D maybe TRBD1 (6 bases). V lost 3 bases and J 0 bases, leaving 17 bases between the germline ends. Germline values: CDR1 LNHNV, CDR2 YYDKDF (reference sequence). This CDR3 comprises 17 residues. DNA of the CDR3: TGTGCCACCAGCAGCATCGGGTACAGGGTTCTGAACACTGAAGCTTTCTTT. Protein product: CATSSIGYRVLNTEAFF.

The rearrangement links TRBV29-1 to TRBJ1-2; 7 nucleotides align to TRBD1. V lost 5 bases to trimming and J lost 8 bases; unmatched junction nucleotides: 8. This CDR3 comprises 12 residues. Germline lookup yields CDR1 SQVTM and CDR2 ANQGSEA. The CDR3 here is CSVHSGGCGYTF. CDR3 coding DNA: TGCAGCGTTCATTCAGGGGGATGCGGCTACACCTTC.

A word on this clone: Sequence at one end of the junction differs from germline and may be a read error. CDR3 nucleotide sequence: TGCGCCAGCAGCCAATCCCCGACAGGGCATGGCGACACCTTC. Protein sequence: CASSQSPTGHGDTF. This chain joins TRBV5-1 and TRBJ1-2; TRBD1 aligns across 7 bases. The CDR3 runs to 14 residues. CDR1 and CDR2 from the germline V gene are SGHRS and YFSETQ.

This clone is a singleton in its sample. The rearrangement uses TRBV6-1 and TRBJ2-7; 8 bases agree with TRBD1. J was trimmed by 3 bases and V by 3 bases; bases with no gene match: 7. CDR3 size: 15 residues. CDR1 and CDR2 from the germline V gene are MNHNS and SASEGT. The CDR3 coding sequence is TGTGCCAGCAGTGACAGACCGGGACAGGACTACGAGCAGTACTTC. Amino acid sequence: CASSDRPGQDYEQYF.

V gene TRBV19 combines with J gene TRBJ1-1; D gene unclear. The CDR3 runs 13 residues. The germline V gene encodes CDR1 LNHDA and CDR2 SQIVND (reference sequence). V was shortened by 8 bases and J by 0 bases, with 10 bases between the two germline ends. CDR3 protein: CASGLQLNTEAFF. The CDR3 nucleotides read TGTGCCAGTGGCCTGCAACTGAACACTGAAGCTTTCTTT. Full variable domain (missing parts from reference TRBV19 and TRBJ1-1): DGGITQSPKYLFRKEGQNVTLSCEQNLNHDAMYWYRQDPGQGLRLIYYSQIVNDFQKGDIAEGYSVSREKKESFPLTVTSAQKNPTAFYLCASGLQLNTEAFFGQGTRLTVV.

The V call is TRBV7-2, the J call TRBJ2-5; D is undetermined. V lost 1 base to trimming and J lost 5 bases, with 11 bases between them. Germline V gives CDR1 SGHTA, CDR2 FQGNSA. This CDR3 contains 14 residues. The CDR3 sequence: CASSLDRVGETQYF. DNA of the CDR3: TGTGCCAGCAGCTTAGATCGGGTTGGGGAGACCCAGTACTTC.

The chain links TRBV5-6 to TRBJ2-2; TRBD2 is a possible D gene (5 bases). The germline V and J ends were trimmed by 3 bases and 6 bases, with 12 bases remaining between them. The CDR3 extends over 14 amino acids. Germline-derived CDR1 and CDR2 are SGHDT and YYEEEE. Here the CDR3 reads CASSSDAGAGELFF. Written as DNA, the CDR3 is TGTGCCAGCAGCTCGGACGCCGGGGCCGGGGAGCTGTTTTTT.

The J gene is TRBJ1-2, the V gene TRBV7-9; possibly TRBD1 for D (5 bases). The V end lost 6 bases, the J end lost 5 bases, and 16 bases lay between the germline ends. Germline lookup yields CDR1 SEHNR and CDR2 FQNEAQ (reference sequence). The CDR3 covers 14 residues. CDR3: CASSIGARSYGYTF. CDR3 DNA sequence: TGTGCCAGCAGTATAGGGGCCAGAAGTTATGGCTACACCTTC.

The chain is built from TRBV28 and TRBJ1-5; D is possibly TRBD1 (5 bases). CDR3 length equals 14 residues. CDR1 is MDHEN, CDR2 SYDVKM, per germline. Trimming left V 3 bases short and J 3 bases short, with 9 bases between. CDR3: CASSFPGSNQPQHF. DNA for the CDR3: TGTGCCAGCAGTTTCCCAGGGTCCAATCAGCCCCAGCATTTT.